The present entry profiles one T cell receptor (beta chain) with its context. Its antigen is currently unknown. The data were taken from a study of cytomegalovirus exposure and HLA in healthy donors. Primers included in the PCR were 60 Vbeta and 13 Jbeta primers. Profiling relied on immunoSEQ multiplex PCR, and the TCRdb table lists in-frame clones only, not all of them. The data contain about 200,000 clones, roughly 80% of them singletons. Whole-study results and caveats: For TCR beta chains, V- and J-gene trimming was later linked to a missense DCLRE1C variant. Near-uniform donor sequencing depth was presumed by presence/absence analyses. Clonal expansion, a later analysis showed, was greater in HLA-associated TCR beta chains than in equally common others.

Each of the donors was a healthy bone marrow donor. The sequencing input was PBMCs. The sequence came from a girl aged 2 to 10 in good health and CMV-seronegative.

DNA of the CDR3: TGCGCCAGCAGCCCTGACAGGGGACGCACAGATACGCAGTATTTT. The encoded protein is CASSPDRGRTDTQYF. The V call is TRBV5-1, the J call TRBJ2-3; 8 nucleotides agree with TRBD1. V lost 4 bases to trimming and J lost 1 base; unmatched junction nucleotides: 5. Germline values: CDR1 SGHRS, CDR2 YFSETQ. The CDR3 covers 15 residues.